The 9 T cell receptor beta chains reported below all come from one sample, sequenced in a study of vaccination and CD4 T cells after COVID-19 (dated by TCRdb to between 2021 and 2022). Receptors were amplified or captured by PCR. TCRdb records Illumina iSeq 100 as the sequencer. TCR sequencing of DNA from cultured CD4+ T cells used the Oncomine TCR Beta short-read assay at the Johns Hopkins FTIC core. TCRdb's own reprocessing of the public reads used fastp at Q25 and MiXCR and kept productive beta chains. Each CDR3 protein appears once, grouped with its most common genes and DNA. This sample holds thousands of distinct CDR3 sequences; over 20% were observed only once. The ten most abundant clones make up about a tenth of the sample. Which antigens these TCRs recognize remains unknown. Interpreted using the paper, the treatment or condition label stands for: roughly 11-day PBMC culture with coronavirus spike peptide pools or control peptides (ViraFEST assay).

Sequencing was performed on CD4+ T cells from blood, cultured in vitro, taken after SARS-CoV-2 vaccination. The receptors were gathered from a human donor who had recovered from COVID-19.

This chain links TRBV7-6 with TRBJ2-7, with 9 bases aligning to TRBD1. The V gene end was trimmed by 5 bases and the J gene end by 7 bases; junction bases not matched to a gene: 12. The CDR3 loop spans 15 amino acids. Germline-derived CDR1 and CDR2 are SGHVS and FNYEAQ. CDR3 DNA sequence: TGTGCCAGCAGCGACGCTCGGGACAGGGCGCATGAGCAGTACTTC. Protein: CASSDARDRAHEQYF.

This chain joins TRBV28 and TRBJ1-6; TRBD1 agrees at 12 bases. The CDR3 extends over 15 amino acids. The germline CDR1 and CDR2 sequences are MDHEN and SYDVKM. V dropped 5 bases and J dropped 9; count of bases not matched to a gene: 5. The CDR3 DNA sequence: TGTGCCAGCAGTCGAGGGACAGGGGGCGGTTCACCCCTCCACTTT. This codes for CASSRGTGGGSPLHF.

This sequence joins TRBV4-2 and TRBJ2-1; 8 nucleotides line up with TRBD2. Germline V gives CDR1 LGHNA, CDR2 YNFKEQ. The CDR3 loop spans 18 amino acids. The V segment lost 0 bases and the J segment 6 bases; nucleotides outside the gene matches: 13. The CDR3 coding sequence is TGTGCCAGCAGCCAAGATATCCTTAGCGGGACTACCTTCAATGAGCAGTTCTTC. Residues: CASSQDILSGTTFNEQFF.

The chain carries TRBV28 and TRBJ2-2; the D gene is possibly TRBD1 (6 bases). Deletions cut 7 bases from V and 5 bases from J, with 23 bases between. Germline-derived CDR1 and CDR2 are MDHEN and SYDVKM. CDR3 length equals 17 residues. CDR3 in amino acids: CASNLLGQTRPTGELFF. The CDR3 coding sequence is TGTGCCAGCAACCTCCTCGGACAGACCAGACCGACCGGGGAGCTGTTTTTT.

This clonotype was picked up many times. This chain connects TRBV7-2 to TRBJ2-3, with a tentative D call TRBD2 (6 bases). Germline loops: CDR1 SGHTA, CDR2 FQGNSA. Between the trimmed V and J ends, which lost 5 bases and 0 bases, there was a span of 9 bases. This CDR3 is 14 amino acids long. The DNA for the CDR3 is TGTGCCAGCAGCCTTAGCGGAAGCACAGATACGCAGTATTTT. It encodes CASSLSGSTDTQYF.

This clonotype is judged large. The chain carries TRBV7-2 and TRBJ2-7, with 8 bases lining up with TRBD1. The J segment lost 5 bases and the V segment lost 3 bases, leaving 6 bases of the junction unmatched. Germline loops: CDR1 SGHTA, CDR2 FQGNSA. The CDR3 has 14 residues. The CDR3 loop is CASSLTGAGDEQYF. The CDR3 bases are TGTGCCAGCAGCTTGACAGGGGCGGGCGACGAGCAGTACTTC.

This clonotype qualifies as medium-sized. J is TRBJ2-5 and V is TRBV15, with 10 bases aligning to TRBD1. CDR3 size: 18 residues. Germline V gene sequence: CDR1 LNHNV, CDR2 YYDKDF (reference sequence). V lost 4 bases, J lost 0 bases, and 11 bases stayed unmatched. The chain's CDR3 is CATSTGTGAELYQETQYF. CDR3 nucleotides: TGTGCCACCAGCACCGGGACAGGGGCCGAACTGTACCAAGAGACCCAGTACTTC.

By share, this clonotype counts as medium-sized. The chain couples TRBV7-2 to TRBJ2-1; the match to TRBD1 covers 10 bases. The trim removed 6 bases at V and 4 bases at J, leaving 9 bases unmatched. Germline V gives CDR1 SGHTA, CDR2 FQGNSA. The CDR3 is 16 residues long. CDR3 sequence reads: CASRRAGQGVYNEQFF. The CDR3, as DNA: TGTGCCAGCAGACGCGCTGGACAGGGGGTTTACAATGAGCAGTTCTTC.

In its sample, this clonotype ranks as large (0.1 to 1%). The chain joins TRBV28 to TRBJ2-7; a possible D gene is TRBD1 (6 bases). CDR1 and CDR2 from the germline V gene are MDHEN and SYDVKM. CDR3 size: 14 residues. V lost 5 bases, J lost 7 bases, and 18 bases lay in between. CDR3 DNA: TGTGCCAGCAGTAGTGGGTCTCGAACAGGGGAGCAGTACTTC. This gives the protein CASSSGSRTGEQYF.